This TCR beta chain was sequenced in a study of CD4+ T cells in melanoma. The assay was immunoSEQ multiplex PCR, and TCRdb's table has in-frame clones only and misses some. This table holds 90,000 to 130,000 clones, roughly 90% found once. As concerns this clone: Its target is not known.

The V end was cut by 2 bases, the J end by 0 bases, with 5 bases between. This CDR3 is built from 14 residues. Germline V gene lookup returns CDR1 MGHDK and CDR2 SYGVNS. General observations from the study: CD8+ T cell, macrophage and B cell function reportedly correlated with neoantigen-specific CD4+ T cells. Reportedly, melanoma neoantigen-specific CD4+ T cells showed varied differentiation states.

The sample taken for sequencing was peripheral blood. The sequence derives from a human donor with melanoma. The chain links TRBV25-1 to TRBJ2-1; no firm D call. The CDR3 DNA reads TGTGCCAGCAGTGAAACCAGCTCCTACAATGAGCAGTTCTTC. Protein sequence: CASSETSSYNEQFF.